This is a list of T cell receptor beta chains from one sample in a study of shared clonotypes between healthy human individuals. Sequencing used immunoSEQ multiplex PCR; TCRdb keeps in-frame clones, though not all of them. The sample records about 1 million clones, about 74% being singletons. Sequenced sample: memory CD4+ T cells sorted from blood. All receptors come from a man aged 18-30 years in good health. CDR3s include the opening cysteine and the closing phenylalanine or tryptophan. A D gene is named only where the DNA matches it firmly. A clone size is listed for some rows: how often the clone was seen (once, few, many), or a class if it is expanded.

cdr3_aa cdr3_nt d_call j_call clone_size v_call
CASSPNQGKETQYF TGTGCCAGCAGCCCAAACCAGGGTAAAGAGACCCAGTACTTC - TRBJ2-5 - TRBV5-4
CASSLVGTSGAYEQFF TGCGCCAGCAGCTTGGTAGGGACTAGCGGGGCCTATGAGCAGTTCTTC TRBD2 TRBJ2-1 - TRBV5-1
CASSPPIRGIKEETQYF TGTGCCAGCTCACCACCGATAAGGGGAATCAAGGAAGAGACCCAGTACTTC - TRBJ2-5 - TRBV18
CASSKAKPQPRSYEQYF TGTGCCAGCAGCAAAGCAAAACCGCAGCCACGTTCCTACGAGCAGTACTTC - TRBJ2-7 - TRBV21-1
CASGTSGRGEQYF TGCGCCAGCGGGACTAGCGGGAGAGGCGAGCAGTACTTC TRBD2 TRBJ2-7 - TRBV4-3
CASSGGTGGSYTF TGTGCCAGCAGTGGGGGGACAGGGGGAAGCTACACCTTC TRBD1 TRBJ1-2 - TRBV6-5
CASSLGQGGEKLFF TGTGCCAGCAGCTTAGGCCAGGGAGGGGAAAAACTGTTTTTT - TRBJ1-4 - TRBV7-9
CASSQVQGTEAFF TGCGCCAGCAGCCAAGTACAAGGCACTGAAGCTTTCTTT - TRBJ1-1 few TRBV4-1
CASSQGHTRGHTEAFF TGTGCCAGCAGCCAAGGGCATACCAGGGGGCACACTGAAGCTTTCTTT TRBD1 TRBJ1-1 - TRBV14
CASSNSGLGDNEQFF TGTGCCAGCAGCAATAGCGGGCTCGGTGACAATGAGCAGTTCTTC TRBD2 TRBJ2-1 - TRBV7-2
CASSVGELTGNTIYF TGTGCCAGCAGCGTAGGGGAGTTAACCGGAAACACCATATATTTT - TRBJ1-3 - TRBV9
CASSAPGTSGMNEQFF TGTGCCAGCAGCGCCCCCGGGACTAGCGGGATGAATGAGCAGTTCTTC TRBD2 TRBJ2-1 - TRBV7-2